This T cell receptor beta chain was captured by sequencing in a study of tissue T cells after allogeneic stem cell transplantation. Whole-study results and caveats: Within patients, tissue anatomy strongly shaped TCR repertoire composition. Shared clones across patients were few; motif clustering revealed tissue-specific shared signatures. Blood and spleen captured only part of the tissue TCR repertoire.

Method: immunoSEQ multiplex PCR; TCRdb's copy keeps in-frame clones and lacks some. The profile shows over 15,000 clones, less than 85% of them singletons. The CDR3 contains 14 residues. Trimming shortened V by 1 base and J by 3 bases, and 8 bases separated the two germline ends. Germline V lookup: CDR1 LGHNA, CDR2 YNLKQL (reference sequence). Regarding this clone: Its specificity is not known. The gene names given are mouse names. The read is 1 residue too short to cover the CDR3 end, so that end is filled in from the germline J gene.

This TCR derives from a female BALB/c mouse in good health. The MHC haplotype of this mouse line is H2-d. The sample taken for sequencing was spleen. This rearrangement joins TRBV5 to TRBJ2-5; D ambiguous. The covered CDR3 bases are TGTGCCAGCAGCCAAGGACAATTACAAGACACCCAGTAC. This codes for CASSQGQLQDTQY. The CDR3 as a whole reads CASSQGQLQDTQYF.